This passage covers 12 T cell receptor beta chains from one sample sequenced in a study of cytomegalovirus exposure and HLA in healthy donors. Researchers ran the PCR with 60 Vbeta and 13 Jbeta primers. Assay: immunoSEQ multiplex PCR; the TCRdb copy retains only in-frame clones and omits some. Of about 200,000 clones in the sample, 75% to 85% are singletons; the top ten hold around 0.38%. The specimen was PBMCs. All receptors derive from a male donor in good health and CMV-seropositive.

The V and J genes are TRBV12-5 and TRBJ1-3, with D perhaps matching TRBD1 (6 bases). This CDR3 region has 19 residues. Germline lookup yields CDR1 LGHNT and CDR2 FRNRAP. V was pared by 2 bases and J by 1 base, with 21 bases between. CDR3 nucleotides: TGTGCTAGTGGTTTGATCACCACCCAAGGGGGATCATCTGGAAACACCATATATTTT. Its protein product is CASGLITTQGGSSGNTIYF. Complete variable domain (other parts from reference TRBV12-5 and TRBJ1-3): DARVTQTPRHKVTEMGQEVTMRCQPILGHNTVFWYRQTMMQGLELLAYFRNRAPLDDSGMPKDRFSAEMPDATLATLKIQPSEPRDSAVYFCASGLITTQGGSSGNTIYFGEGSWLTVV.

This rearrangement joins TRBV11-2 to TRBJ1-2, with 9 positions matching TRBD1. This CDR3 comprises 13 residues. Germline V CDR1 and CDR2: SGHAT, FQNNGV. V dropped 5 bases and J dropped 5; count of bases not matched to a gene: 3. CDR3 region: CASSIGQGYGYTF. CDR3 nucleotides: TGTGCCAGCAGCATAGGACAGGGGTATGGCTACACCTTC.

J is TRBJ2-4 and V is TRBV27; the match to TRBD2 covers 9 bases. The length of the CDR3 is 18 residues. The germline CDR1 and CDR2 sequences are MNHEY and SMNVEV (reference sequence). V dropped 10 bases and J dropped 1; count of bases not matched to a gene: 17. The chain's CDR3 is CATASGGKGSGAKNIQYF. The DNA of the CDR3 is TGTGCCACCGCAAGCGGGGGGAAGGGTAGTGGGGCCAAAAACATTCAGTACTTC.

The V gene is TRBV5-1, the J gene TRBJ1-3; D gene unclear. Germline assignment: CDR1 SGHRS and CDR2 YFSETQ. V shed 4 bases and J shed 2 bases, with 7 bases lying between them. This CDR3 comprises 13 residues. CDR3 sequence: CASSPTPGNTIYF. The CDR3 region has the DNA TGCGCCAGCAGCCCTACCCCTGGAAACACCATATATTTT.

V usage is TRBV7-2 and J usage is TRBJ2-7, with a possible D match to TRBD2 (6 bases). The V end lost 5 bases, the J end lost 0 bases, and 11 bases lay between the germline ends. The CDR3 contains 14 residues. Germline loops: CDR1 SGHTA, CDR2 FQGNSA. The CDR3 nucleotides are TGTGCCAGCAGCATTAGCGGCAGCTCCTACGAGCAGTACTTC. Amino acid sequence: CASSISGSSYEQYF.

This chain joins TRBV28 and TRBJ1-1; TRBD1 might be the D (6 bases). The CDR3 runs to 15 residues. CDR1 and CDR2 (germline): MDHEN, SYDVKM. Trimming shortened V by 6 bases and J by 5 bases, and 19 bases separated the two germline ends. The CDR3 spells CASSLIGMRGTEAFF. CDR3 DNA sequence: TGTGCCAGCAGCCTTATAGGGATGAGGGGGACTGAAGCTTTCTTT.

The chain carries TRBV27 and TRBJ1-2; 11 bases fit TRBD1. Germline V gene sequence: CDR1 MNHEY, CDR2 SMNVEV (reference sequence). With V trimmed by 3 bases and J by 7 bases, 4 bases remained unmatched. The CDR3 contains 14 residues. CDR3 region: CASSFGQGAVGYTF. CDR3 DNA sequence: TGTGCCAGCAGTTTTGGACAGGGGGCTGTTGGCTACACCTTC.

The chain carries TRBV7-8 and TRBJ2-7; 11 positions match TRBD2. The CDR3 contains 14 residues. From germline, CDR1 is SGHVS and CDR2 FQNEAQ. The V gene end was trimmed by 2 bases and the J gene end by 6 bases; junction bases not matched to a gene: 3. In DNA form, the CDR3 reads TGTGCCAGCAGCTTAAGACTAGCGGGGAGCGAGCAGTACTTC. This codes for CASSLRLAGSEQYF. The full variable domain, in which reference TRBV7-8 and TRBJ2-7 provide the parts outside the CDR3, is GAGVSQSPRYKVAKRGQDVALRCDPISGHVSLFWYQQALGQGPEFLTYFQNEAQLDKSGLPSDRFFAERPEGSVSTLKIQRTQQEDSAVYLCASSLRLAGSEQYFGPGTRLTVT.

This clone was recorded once. The rearrangement uses TRBV7-9 and TRBJ1-6; TRBD1 agrees at 9 bases. Germline CDR1 reads SEHNR; CDR2 reads FQNEAQ (reference sequence). The CDR3 is made up of 13 amino acids. Trimming cost V 8 bases and J 8 bases; bases outside gene matches: 4. The CDR3 loop is CASQDRGYSPLHF. In nucleotides, the CDR3 is TGTGCCAGCCAGGACAGGGGTTATTCACCCCTCCACTTT.

V and J are TRBV4-2 and TRBJ1-4, with TRBD1 matching over 9 bases. The CDR3 runs 17 residues. V lost 2 bases to trimming and J lost 6 bases; unmatched junction nucleotides: 10. Germline CDR1 and CDR2: LGHNA and YNFKEQ. CDR3 sequence reads: CASSQPVEGDRDEKLFF. CDR3 nucleotides: TGTGCCAGCAGCCAACCCGTAGAAGGGGACAGGGATGAAAAACTGTTTTTT.

The V call is TRBV10-3, the J call TRBJ1-2, with D perhaps TRBD1 (5 bases). V lost 2 bases and J lost 8, with 9 bases in between. The CDR3 is made up of 12 amino acids. Germline assignment: CDR1 ENHRY and CDR2 SYGVKD. Here the CDR3 DNA reads TGTGCCATCAGTGAGCCCAGGGAAGGCTACACCTTC. This sequence encodes CAISEPREGYTF.

J is TRBJ2-7 and V is TRBV7-3; 9 bases line up with TRBD1. With V trimmed by 2 bases and J by 6 bases, 2 bases remained unmatched. This CDR3 comprises 13 residues. Germline CDR1 reads SGHTA; CDR2 reads FQGTGA. The DNA for the CDR3 is TGTGCCAGCAGCTTAGGGGACAGGGCCGAGCAGTACTTC. It codes for CASSLGDRAEQYF.